This T cell receptor beta chain originates from a study of blood T cell repertoires in COVID-19. Study summary: The analysed material was cDNA or gDNA that came from T cells, B-cell-depleted T cells, or PBMCs.

Trimming at V came to 8 bases and at J to 14 bases, leaving 8 bases not matched to a gene. The V gene's germline CDR1 is MDHEN and CDR2 SYDVKM. The CDR3 runs to 11 residues. The protocol was immunoSEQ multiplex PCR, while the TCRdb copy is restricted to in-frame clones and leaves out a portion. The repertoire includes around 60,000 clones, over 75% of them detected once, and about 9.3% sits in the top ten. The clonotype was recovered from a woman older than 75 with active COVID-19. The chain employs TRBV28 and TRBJ2-1; 8 bases agree with TRBD2. Sequencing used peripheral blood. The CDR3 sequence: CASAGGLAKFF. Written as DNA, the CDR3 is TGTGCCAGCGCGGGAGGACTAGCAAAGTTCTTC.